Presented here are 20 T cell receptor beta chains from one specimen sequenced in a study of blood T cell repertoires in COVID-19. The data were produced by immunoSEQ multiplex PCR, yet TCRdb's version contains in-frame clones alone and is incomplete. The table records hundreds of thousands of clones, almost 85% of them present only once. The material sequenced was peripheral blood. These receptors were obtained from a woman at least 80 years old with acute or convalescent COVID-19.

The chain recombines TRBV7-8 with TRBJ1-2; TRBD1 agrees at 7 bases. CDR3 length: 16 amino acids. Germline CDR1 is SGHVS and CDR2 is FQNEAQ. J gave up 4 bases and V 5 bases, and 13 bases lay outside the gene matches. The CDR3 reads CASSPRRGQLFYGYTF. The CDR3 region has the DNA TGTGCCAGCAGCCCTAGGCGGGGACAGCTTTTCTATGGCTACACCTTC.

This clone has just a few counts. The rearrangement uses TRBV2 and TRBJ2-3; 9 nucleotides align to TRBD1. Trimming at V came to 6 bases and at J to 4 bases, leaving 5 bases not matched to a gene. The CDR3 contains 14 residues. Germline assignment: CDR1 SNHLY and CDR2 FYNNEI. The CDR3 DNA reads as TGTGCCAGCAGAAGAACAGGGGGCGCAGATACGCAGTATTTT. The encoded protein is CASRRTGGADTQYF.

The chain has TRBV7-2 and TRBJ2-5; D is unclear. Trimming removed 1 base from V and 1 base from J, with 10 bases in between. The CDR3 has 15 residues. CDR1 is SGHTA and CDR2 is FQGNSA in the germline V gene. For the CDR3, the DNA is TGTGCCAGCAGCTTAGTTCCCTTTTTCCAAGAGACCCAGTACTTC. Amino acid sequence: CASSLVPFFQETQYF.

The V and J genes are TRBV6-1 and TRBJ1-2, with unresolved D. Germline assignment: CDR1 MNHNS and CDR2 SASEGT. CDR3 length equals 15 residues. Trimming removed 1 base at V and 5 bases at J, with 14 bases between. The CDR3 region has the DNA TGTGCCAGCAGTGAAGGAAACCGAGGCCCGTATGGCTACACCTTC. Translating gives CASSEGNRGPYGYTF.

As regards this clone: Other DNA sequences in the sample encode the same CDR3. The chain carries TRBV7-9 and TRBJ1-1; 7 nucleotides agree with TRBD1. CDR1 is SEHNR and CDR2 is FQNEAQ in the germline V gene (reference sequence). V lost 1 base to trimming and J lost 2 bases; unmatched junction nucleotides: 1. The CDR3 extends over 14 amino acids. CDR3 residues: CASSLGQGNTEAFF. The CDR3 DNA follows: TGTGCCAGCAGCTTAGGACAGGGAAACACTGAAGCTTTCTTT.

The V and J genes are TRBV29-1 and TRBJ1-2; perhaps TRBD1 as D (5 bases). The V and J ends lost 5 bases and 4 bases respectively, with 14 bases between them. The germline V gene has CDR1 SQVTM and CDR2 ANQGSEA. CDR3 length: 13 residues. The CDR3: CSVSPGYGYGYTF. CDR3 DNA: TGCAGCGTTTCACCAGGGTACGGCTATGGCTACACCTTC.

The gene calls are TRBV29-1 and TRBJ1-1; 7 nucleotides line up with TRBD1. The CDR3 loop spans 13 amino acids. With 7 bases clipped from V and 5 bases from J, the junction kept 10 bases outside the gene matches. CDR1 SQVTM and CDR2 ANQGSEA come from the germline V gene. Here the CDR3 DNA reads TGCAGCGGATACAGGGGAGGAAAGACTGAAGCTTTCTTT. As protein: CSGYRGGKTEAFF.

The gene calls are TRBV7-2 and TRBJ2-3; TRBD2 might be the D (6 bases). The CDR3 is made up of 13 amino acids. CDR1 and CDR2 (germline): SGHTA, FQGNSA. Between the trimmed V and J ends, which lost 5 bases and 5 bases, there was a span of 11 bases. CDR3 sequence: CASSQNSGDTQYF. The CDR3, as DNA: TGTGCCAGCAGCCAAAATAGCGGAGATACGCAGTATTTT.

This clone was picked up one time. This rearrangement joins TRBV7-8 to TRBJ1-6; 7 bases agree with TRBD1. The germline CDR1 and CDR2 sequences are SGHVS and FQNEAQ. V shed 3 bases, J shed 7 bases, and the junction held 3 bases outside the gene matches. The CDR3 runs 14 residues. CDR3 in DNA: TGTGCCAGCAGCTTGGGGACAGCAAATTCACCCCTCCACTTT. Encoded protein: CASSLGTANSPLHF.

This clone was observed a few times. The chain's CDR3 is CASSFAILGSADEQFF. In DNA form, the CDR3 reads TGTGCCAGCAGCTTCGCTATTCTGGGTTCTGCGGATGAGCAGTTCTTC. The V gene is TRBV7-8, the J gene TRBJ2-1; D gene ambiguous. The CDR3 consists of 16 residues. Trimming removed 3 bases from V and 8 bases from J, with 20 bases in between. CDR1 and CDR2 (germline): SGHVS, FQNEAQ.

This sequence joins TRBV5-4 and TRBJ2-5; the match to TRBD1 covers 7 bases. Germline values: CDR1 SGHNT, CDR2 YYREEE (reference sequence). This CDR3 has 13 residues. Trimming took 1 base from V and 5 from J; bases not matched to a gene: 2. In nucleotides, the CDR3 is TGTGCCAGCAGCTTGACAGGGGACGAGACCCAGTACTTC. It is translated as CASSLTGDETQYF.

This chain uses TRBV10-3 with TRBJ2-7; the match to TRBD1 covers 12 bases. This CDR3 is built from 14 residues. CDR1 and CDR2 (germline): ENHRY, SYGVKD. Trimming at V came to 8 bases and at J to 2 bases, leaving 4 bases not matched to a gene. As DNA, the CDR3 is TGTGCCATCGCCCGGGACAGGGGGCCCTACGAGCAGTACTTC. This encodes CAIARDRGPYEQYF.

The chain is built from TRBV27 and TRBJ2-7, with 9 nucleotides matching TRBD1. The CDR3 has 14 residues. The V gene end was trimmed by 6 bases and the J gene end by 4 bases; junction bases not matched to a gene: 7. Germline CDR1 and CDR2: MNHEY and SMNVEV (reference sequence). The CDR3 DNA reads as TGTGCCAGCAGCACAGGGGGCGTTCGATACGAGCAGTACTTC. Encoded protein: CASSTGGVRYEQYF.

This chain joins TRBV19 and TRBJ2-5; TRBD2 matches 7 bases. The CDR3 is 16 residues long. V dropped 3 bases and J dropped 1; count of bases not matched to a gene: 8. Germline V lookup: CDR1 LNHDA, CDR2 SQIVND (reference sequence). CDR3 DNA sequence: TGTGCCAGTAGTATTTTTTCCGGCGGGGGCCAAGAGACCCAGTACTTC. It codes for CASSIFSGGGQETQYF.

V is TRBV2 and J is TRBJ2-1; 9 nucleotides line up with TRBD2. V lost 8 bases, J lost 4 bases, and 6 bases stayed unmatched. The length of the CDR3 is 14 residues. Looked up from germline, CDR1 is SNHLY and CDR2 is FYNNEI. CDR3 sequence: CASGPLAGYNEQFF. CDR3 sequence (DNA): TGTGCCAGCGGGCCCCTAGCGGGATACAATGAGCAGTTCTTC.

This clone came up once. The V gene is TRBV10-2, the J gene TRBJ1-6; D perhaps matches TRBD1 (5 bases). The CDR3 length is 14 residues. From germline, CDR1 is WSHSY and CDR2 SAAADI. With 10 bases removed from V and 8 bases from J, the gap between germline ends came to 18 bases. In DNA form, the CDR3 reads TGCGCCAAACAAAGTGGGGGGGGTTATTCACCCCTCCACTTT. Its protein is CAKQSGGGYSPLHF.

As DNA, the CDR3 is TGCGCCAGCACTTCTAGCGGGAGTGTCAATGAGCAGTTCTTC. This encodes CASTSSGSVNEQFF. This chain links TRBV10-2 with TRBJ2-1; TRBD2 agrees at 10 bases. Losses at the gene ends were 7 bases for V and 6 bases for J; bases not matched to a gene: 6. Germline values: CDR1 WSHSY, CDR2 SAAADI. This CDR3 is built from 14 residues.

The chain combines TRBV3-1 (or the pseudogene TRBV3-2) with TRBJ2-1, with D maybe TRBD2 (7 bases). From germline, CDR1 is LGHDT and CDR2 YNNKEL (reference sequence). This CDR3 is built from 17 residues. Trimming pared 3 bases from V and 5 bases from J, leaving 20 bases between. The CDR3 here is CASSHASGRGANNEQFF. CDR3 DNA: TGTGCCAGCAGCCACGCAAGCGGCCGGGGGGCCAACAATGAGCAGTTCTTC.

The sample holds one count of this clone. This sequence joins TRBV7-3 and TRBJ1-1; 7 bases are a match to TRBD1. Germline lookup yields CDR1 SGHTA and CDR2 FQGTGA. J gave up 1 base and V 4 bases, and 3 bases lay outside the gene matches. The length of the CDR3 is 14 residues. The CDR3 region is CASSSGQRNTEAFF. The DNA for the CDR3 is TGTGCCAGCAGCTCGGGACAGAGGAACACTGAAGCTTTCTTT. The full variable domain, its missing parts supplied by reference TRBV7-3 and TRBJ1-1, is GAGVSQTPSNKVTEKGKYVELRCDPISGHTALYWYRQSLGQGPEFLIYFQGTGAADDSGLPNDRFFAVRPEGSVSTLKIQRTERGDSAVYLCASSSGQRNTEAFFGQGTRLTVV.

This chain links TRBV4-2 with TRBJ2-5; 10 bases fit TRBD1. CDR1 LGHNA and CDR2 YNFKEQ come from the germline V gene. The CDR3 sequence is 17 residues long. J gave up 3 bases and V 1 base, and 8 bases lay outside the gene matches. The CDR3 sequence is CASSQAAGTGVEETQYF. CDR3 bases: TGTGCCAGCAGCCAAGCCGCCGGGACAGGGGTGGAAGAGACCCAGTACTTC.